Reported below is one T cell receptor beta chain. The data were taken from a study of blood T cell repertoires in COVID-19. One Seattle source followed patients from active infection through their disease course. The protocol was immunoSEQ multiplex PCR, while the TCRdb copy is restricted to in-frame clones and leaves out a portion. Among over 150,000 clones listed, about 88% were seen once. The CDR3 has 15 residues. Losses at the gene ends were 7 bases for V and 1 base for J; bases not matched to a gene: 5. Germline CDR1 is KGHDR and CDR2 is SFDVKD. The TCR was taken from a man aged 50 or older with COVID-19, enrolled during active disease. The J gene is TRBJ2-2, the V gene TRBV24-1, with 7 positions matching TRBD2. The sequenced sample was peripheral blood. The CDR3 DNA reads as TGTGCCACCAGCGACCGGGGGGAGAACACCGGGGAGCTGTTTTTT. Amino acids: CATSDRGENTGELFF.